This TCR beta chain came from a study of T cell responses to AZD1222 COVID-19 vaccine. Assay used: immunoSEQ multiplex PCR; TCRdb lists only in-frame clones, some missing. This table has roughly 180,000 clones, 91% appearing once. CDR1 is MNHEY and CDR2 is SMNVEV in the germline V gene (reference sequence). This CDR3 region has 14 residues. V lost 7 bases and J lost 4, with 14 bases in between. The rearrangement joins TRBV27 to TRBJ1-3, with a weak D call TRBD1 (5 bases). Sample: peripheral blood, taken on day 0 of AZD1222 vaccination. The clonotype comes from an adult in good health. The CDR3 loop is CASKPGTGGNTIYF. The CDR3 coding sequence is TGTGCCAGCAAACCGGGGACGGGGGGAAACACCATATATTTT.